This T cell receptor (beta chain) was obtained from a study of type 1 and type 2 diabetes patients. The wider study: Participants included type 1 and type 2 diabetes patients plus nondiabetic controls.

Concerning this clonotype itself: Its target is not known.

V was shortened by 4 bases and J by 5 bases, with 19 bases between the two germline ends. This CDR3 contains 16 residues. Germline V gene data show CDR1 as SGHTA and CDR2 as FQGTGA. General observations from the study: Type 1 diabetes repertoires were significantly less diverse than type 2 diabetes ones.

PCR was run on genomic DNA. A primer set of 30 forward and 13 reverse primers amplified the CDR3. Each CDR3 protein is one row after TCRdb ran MiXCR on the multiplex PCR reads. The sample has approximately 260,000 distinct CDR3 sequences, around 47% seen once. The source material was peripheral blood mononuclear cells (PBMCs). The receptor was isolated from a man aged 18 to 30 with type 2 diabetes. The chain carries TRBV7-3 and TRBJ2-3; D could derive from TRBD1 or TRBD2 (6 bases each). CDR3 DNA: TGTGCCAGCAGCTCTAGTCGGGGGACAACGAAAGATACGCAGTATTTT. Translation gives CASSSSRGTTKDTQYF. The variable domain in full, with the rest retrieved from reference TRBV7-3 and TRBJ2-3, is GAGVSQTPSNKVTEKGKYVELRCDPISGHTALYWYRQSLGQGPEFLIYFQGTGAADDSGLPNDRFFAVRPEGSVSTLKIQRTERGDSAVYLCASSSSRGTTKDTQYFGPGTRLTVL.